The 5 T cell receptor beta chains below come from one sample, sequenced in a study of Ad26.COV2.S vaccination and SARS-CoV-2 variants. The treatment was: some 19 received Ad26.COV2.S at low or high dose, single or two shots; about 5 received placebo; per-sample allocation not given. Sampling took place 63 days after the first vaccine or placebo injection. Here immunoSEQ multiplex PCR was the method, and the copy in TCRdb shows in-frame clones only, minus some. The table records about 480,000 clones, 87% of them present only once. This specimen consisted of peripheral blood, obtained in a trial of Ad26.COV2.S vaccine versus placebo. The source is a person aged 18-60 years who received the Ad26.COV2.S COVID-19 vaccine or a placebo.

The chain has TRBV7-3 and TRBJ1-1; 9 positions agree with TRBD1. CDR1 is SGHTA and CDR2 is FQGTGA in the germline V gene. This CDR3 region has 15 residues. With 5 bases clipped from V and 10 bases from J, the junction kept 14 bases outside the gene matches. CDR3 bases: TGTGCCAGCAGCCATGGACAGGGGCGGGTGGAGGGAGCTTTCTTT. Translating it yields CASSHGQGRVEGAFF. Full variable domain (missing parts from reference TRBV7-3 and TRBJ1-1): GAGVSQTPSNKVTEKGKYVELRCDPISGHTALYWYRQSLGQGPEFLIYFQGTGAADDSGLPNDRFFAVRPEGSVSTLKIQRTERGDSAVYLCASSHGQGRVEGAFFGQGTRLTVV.

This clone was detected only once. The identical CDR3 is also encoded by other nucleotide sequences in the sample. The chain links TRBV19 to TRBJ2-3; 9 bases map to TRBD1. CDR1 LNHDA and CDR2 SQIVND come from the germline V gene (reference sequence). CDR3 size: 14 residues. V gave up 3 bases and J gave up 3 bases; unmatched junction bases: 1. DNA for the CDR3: TGTGCCAGTAGTATCGACAGGGGGACAGATACGCAGTATTTT. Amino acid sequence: CASSIDRGTDTQYF.

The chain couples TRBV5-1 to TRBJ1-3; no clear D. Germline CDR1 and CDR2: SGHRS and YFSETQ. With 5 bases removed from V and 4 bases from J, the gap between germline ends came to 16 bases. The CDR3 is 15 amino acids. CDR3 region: CASRDGSLAGNTIYF. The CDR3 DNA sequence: TGCGCCAGCAGAGATGGGTCCTTGGCAGGAAACACCATATATTTT.

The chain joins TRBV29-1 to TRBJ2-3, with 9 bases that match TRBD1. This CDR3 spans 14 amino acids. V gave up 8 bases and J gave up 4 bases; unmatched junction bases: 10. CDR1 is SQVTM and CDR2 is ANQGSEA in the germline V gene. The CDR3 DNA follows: TGCAGCTCTATAAAAGGACAGGGGTCAGATACGCAGTATTTT. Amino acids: CSSIKGQGSDTQYF.

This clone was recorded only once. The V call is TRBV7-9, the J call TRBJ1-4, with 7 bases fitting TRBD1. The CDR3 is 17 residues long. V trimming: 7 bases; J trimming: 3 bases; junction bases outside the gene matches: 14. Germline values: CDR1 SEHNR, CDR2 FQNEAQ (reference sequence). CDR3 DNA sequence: TGTGCCAGCACCACAGGGGCCGCCGCGGGGGCTAATGAAAAACTGTTTTTT. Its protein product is CASTTGAAAGANEKLFF.